This paragraph reports one TCR beta chain. These data originate in a study of blood T cell repertoires in COVID-19. Measured with immunoSEQ multiplex PCR; TCRdb has only the in-frame clones, and not every one. The sample carries approximately 300,000 clones, around four fifths recorded once. Germline CDR1 and CDR2: MNHEY and SVGEGT. After removal of 5 bases from V and 2 bases from J, the junction contained 4 bases not matched to a gene. This CDR3 contains 14 residues. This TCR was recovered from a woman in her fifties or sixties with acute or convalescent COVID-19. What was sequenced was peripheral blood. The rearrangement joins TRBV6-2 or TRBV6-3 to TRBJ1-1; TRBD1 matches at 8 bases. The CDR3 bases are TGTGCCAGCAGTCGGACAGGGTCTAACACTGAAGCTTTCTTT. Translation gives CASSRTGSNTEAFF.